The rows below give T cell receptor beta chains drawn from one sample of a study of post-analysis software for immune sequencing data. TCRdb re-analysed the PCR reads in MiXCR, keeping a single row per CDR3 protein. Among about 540,000 distinct CDR3 sequences listed, around 31% were seen once. The sequencing sample was made of blood. Receptors originate from a girl aged 2-17 years with multiple sclerosis. The CDR3 runs from the conserved cysteine through the conserved F or W. Fields, in order: clone size, J gene, V gene, D gene, CDR3 DNA, CDR3 protein. The D gene is left open where the match is weak. Clone sizes are given selectively: once, few, many, or a class where the clone is expanded.

.,TRBJ2-5,TRBV5-5,TRBD1,TGTGCCAGCAGCCTCCTTACGAGGGGGCGGAAAGAGACCCAGTACTTC,CASSLLTRGRKETQYF
.,TRBJ2-5,TRBV7-9,TRBD1,TGTGCCAGCAGCTTAGGGACAGGGTATGAGACCCAGTACTTC,CASSLGTGYETQYF
.,TRBJ1-2,TRBV5-6,TRBD1,TGTGCCAGCAGCTTCCCCGGGACAGTCAACTATGGCTACACCTTC,CASSFPGTVNYGYTF
.,TRBJ1-1,TRBV6-4,.,TGTGCCAGCAGCGTTAGTGGGGTGGAGGGGACTGAAGCTTTCTTT,CASSVSGVEGTEAFF
.,TRBJ1-2,TRBV12-3/TRBV12-4,TRBD1,TGTGCCACTCGACAGGGGCCAAACTATGGCTACACCTTC,CATRQGPNYGYTF
few,TRBJ2-5,TRBV28,.,TGTGCCAGCAGTTTATATCCCAGGGGTGAATCCCAAGAGACCCAGTACTTC,CASSLYPRGESQETQYF
.,TRBJ2-7,TRBV6-2/TRBV6-3,.,TGTGCCAGCAGTTCGGACCACGAGCAGTACTTC,CASSSDHEQYF
.,TRBJ2-5,TRBV29-1,.,TGCAGCGTATTTGGCAGGGCCCAAGAGACCCAGTACTTC,CSVFGRAQETQYF
.,TRBJ2-1,TRBV10-3,TRBD1,TGTGCCATCAGTGAGCCGGGACAGGTTCGGAATGAGCAGTTCTTC,CAISEPGQVRNEQFF
.,TRBJ2-7,TRBV29-1,TRBD1,TGCAGCGTCGAACCGGGACAGGGCTACGAGCAGTACTTC,CSVEPGQGYEQYF
.,TRBJ2-1,TRBV7-6,TRBD2,TGTGCCAGCAGCAGAGCTAGCGGGGGGGCCGGCCCCTACAATGAGCAGTTCTTC,CASSRASGGAGPYNEQFF
.,TRBJ2-3,TRBV10-3,TRBD2,TGTGCCATCAATCCGGGACTAGCGGGGGGCACAGATACGCAGTATTTT,CAINPGLAGGTDTQYF
.,TRBJ1-2,TRBV10-3,.,TGTGCCATCAGTGAGTCTGGGCCTTATGGCTACACCTTC,CAISESGPYGYTF
.,TRBJ1-6,TRBV3-1,.,TGTGCCAGCAGCCATCTAGCGCGGGATTCACCCCTCCACTTT,CASSHLARDSPLHF
few,TRBJ2-7,TRBV3-1,.,TGTGCCAGCAGCCAAGTGCGAAGGAGGGACGGGTTCGGCGAGCAGTACTTC,CASSQVRRRDGFGEQYF
.,TRBJ2-3,TRBV5-4,.,TGTGCCAGCAGCTTGGGGGAACGCCCAGATACGCAGTATTTT,CASSLGERPDTQYF
.,TRBJ1-6,TRBV20-1,TRBD1,TGCAGTGCTAGAGTGACAGGGGGATATAATTCACCCCTCCACTTT,CSARVTGGYNSPLHF
.,TRBJ2-5,TRBV5-1,.,TGCGCCAACAGCTCCTTTGGAAACCAAGAGACCCAGTACTTC,CANSSFGNQETQYF
few,TRBJ2-1,TRBV19,TRBD1,TGTGCCAGTAGGCCGGGACAGGGTTTCGATGAGCAGTTCTTC,CASRPGQGFDEQFF
.,TRBJ1-5,TRBV6-1,.,TGTGCCAGCAGCTCGAACCTACACCAAATAGGGGGTCAGCCCCAGCATTTT,CASSSNLHQIGGQPQHF
.,TRBJ1-1,TRBV7-9,.,TGTGCCAGCAGCTTACAGTTTCTCATGAACACTGAAGCTTTCTTT,CASSLQFLMNTEAFF
few,TRBJ2-5,TRBV11-3,TRBD1,TGTGCCAGCAGCACGGACAGGGCTACGCAAGAGACCCAGTACTTC,CASSTDRATQETQYF
few,TRBJ1-6,TRBV7-9,.,TGTGCCAGCAGCTTAAGGGCAGGGGATAATTCACCCCTCCACTTT,CASSLRAGDNSPLHF
.,TRBJ2-5,TRBV5-5,.,TGTGCCAGCAGCTTGGGGGGGGGCTGGGTCCAAGAGACCCAGTACTTC,CASSLGGGWVQETQYF
.,TRBJ2-3,TRBV4-1,TRBD2,TGCGCCAGCAGCCAGATTACTAGCGGAGCCACAGATACGCAGTATTTT,CASSQITSGATDTQYF
many,TRBJ2-1,TRBV20-1,.,TGCAGTGCCTCGGACGGCTGGCAGTTCTTC,CSASDGWQFF
.,TRBJ2-1,TRBV4-1,TRBD1,TGCGCCAGCAGCCACACAGGGGGCCACAATGAGCAGTTCTTC,CASSHTGGHNEQFF
once,TRBJ2-7,TRBV5-5,.,TGTGCCAGCAACCCCGGGACAAACTACGAGCAGTACTTC,CASNPGTNYEQYF
.,TRBJ1-2,TRBV5-1,.,TGCGCCAGCAGCTCCCCGGACAGCCCATCCCCAGGCTACACCTTC,CASSSPDSPSPGYTF
.,TRBJ2-5,TRBV12-3/TRBV12-4,.,TGTGCCAGCAGTTTCTTCCAGGGCTCGGAGACCCAGTACTTC,CASSFFQGSETQYF
few,TRBJ1-2,TRBV12-3/TRBV12-4,TRBD1,TGTGCCAGCAGCCCGACAGGGGGCTTCTATGGCTACACCTTC,CASSPTGGFYGYTF
.,TRBJ1-1,TRBV13,.,TGTGCCAGCACAAGGACAGAGGAAGCTTTCTTT,CASTRTEEAFF
.,TRBJ2-7,TRBV5-1,TRBD2,TGCGCCAGCAGCCCGGGACTAGCGGGGGGCTCCTACGAGCAGTACTTC,CASSPGLAGGSYEQYF
.,TRBJ2-7,TRBV15,.,TGTGCCACTGGGACAACCTTACTCTCCTACGAGCAGTACTTC,CATGTTLLSYEQYF
.,TRBJ2-1,TRBV11-2,.,TGTGCCAGCAGCTCGACAGGTCTAAGCTCCTACAATGAGCAGTTCTTC,CASSSTGLSSYNEQFF
.,TRBJ2-5,TRBV9,.,TGTGCCAGCAGCGTAGGACACCTTAGGGAGACCCAGTACTTC,CASSVGHLRETQYF
few,TRBJ2-1,TRBV20-1,TRBD2,TGCAGTGCTAAAGAACTAGCGAATGAGCAGTTCTTC,CSAKELANEQFF
.,TRBJ1-1,TRBV10-1,TRBD1,TGCGCCAGCAGTCGCGGGACAGGGACAACTGAAGCTTTCTTT,CASSRGTGTTEAFF
.,TRBJ2-1,TRBV6-6,.,TGTGTCAGCAGTCCGGAACAGGGTAGGGTCTCCTACAATGAGCAGTTCTTC,CVSSPEQGRVSYNEQFF
.,TRBJ2-5,TRBV2,TRBD1,TGTGCCAGCATCGAAAGGGGGCCAGTAAAAGAGACCCAGTACTTC,CASIERGPVKETQYF
.,TRBJ2-7,TRBV20-1,.,TGCAGTGCTAGTAGGCGGGGTCCGGCCTACGAGCAGTACTTC,CSASRRGPAYEQYF
few,TRBJ2-7,TRBV6-6,TRBD2,TGTGCCAGCAGTTACTCGTTTCTAGCGGTAACCTACGAGCAGTACTTC,CASSYSFLAVTYEQYF
.,TRBJ2-7,TRBV6-2/TRBV6-3,.,TGTGCCAGCAGTTACAGGAAGGGCCAGTGGAGCTACGAGCAGTACTTC,CASSYRKGQWSYEQYF
few,TRBJ2-1,TRBV4-2,TRBD2,TGTGCCAGCAGCTCGCGGACTAGCGGGGGTACGGATGAGCAGTTCTTC,CASSSRTSGGTDEQFF